Below are 5 T cell receptor beta chains sequenced from a single sample in a study of T cells in localized non-small cell lung cancer. Repertoires were generated with immunoSEQ multiplex PCR, while TCRdb's copy carries only in-frame clones and drops some. In the table there are 25,000 to 30,000 clones, 80% to 90% of which are singletons. Sequences were derived from peripheral blood, sampled before any cancer treatment. The source is a woman aged 18 to 55 with stage I lung adenocarcinoma.

Turning to this clone: At one boundary the junction diverges from the germline segment, which might be a read error. This rearrangement joins TRBV19 to TRBJ2-1; D unresolved. From germline, CDR1 is LNHDA and CDR2 SQIVND (reference sequence). The CDR3 loop spans 11 amino acids. The DNA of the CDR3 is TGTGCCAGTACATACTACGATGAGCAGTTCTTC. Translating gives CASTYYDEQFF.

This chain connects TRBV27 to TRBJ2-7; TRBD2 might be the D (6 bases). CDR3 length: 15 residues. V lost 4 bases, J lost 1 base, and 14 bases lay in between. Germline values: CDR1 MNHEY, CDR2 SMNVEV (reference sequence). The CDR3 DNA reads as TGTGCCAGCAGTTCGTGGGGGGAACCTTCCTACGAGCAGTACTTC. Translating gives CASSSWGEPSYEQYF.

The V and J genes are TRBV28 and TRBJ1-1; unclear D gene. With 7 bases removed from V and 6 bases from J, the gap between germline ends came to 21 bases. CDR1 MDHEN and CDR2 SYDVKM come from the germline V gene. The CDR3 sequence is 15 residues long. The CDR3 bases are TGTGCCAGCAAGACTAACAGACCATGGGAGGCTGAAGCTTTCTTT. This encodes CASKTNRPWEAEAFF.

V is TRBV6-5 and J is TRBJ1-1; D gene ambiguous. Germline V gene data show CDR1 as MNHEY and CDR2 as SVGAGI. Trimming removed 2 bases from V and 1 base from J, with 11 bases in between. CDR3 length: 15 amino acids. CDR3 bases: TGTGCCAGCAGTTACGACGGACGAGGGAACACTGAAGCTTTCTTT. This translates into CASSYDGRGNTEAFF.

The chain links TRBV7-2 to TRBJ2-3, with TRBD2 matching 7 bases. The ends lost 5 bases at V and 5 bases at J; junction bases unmatched: 10. Germline V lookup: CDR1 SGHTA, CDR2 FQGNSA. This CDR3 region has 15 residues. In nucleotides, the CDR3 is TGTGCCAGCAGCCCCGAGACTAGCCGGGTAGATACGCAGTATTTT. Its translation: CASSPETSRVDTQYF.